Detailed here is one T cell receptor (beta chain). The data stem from a study of CD8 T cells in Susac syndrome. An input of about 0.45 to 1 ug of RNA was subjected to reverse transcription using random hexamers. Coverage of TCR beta CDR3 amplification by immunoSEQ multiplex PCR extended to 54 Vbeta and 13 Jbeta. TCRdb fed the immunoSEQ multiplex PCR reads into MiXCR, producing one record per CDR3 protein. The sample records 200,000 to 300,000 distinct CDR3 sequences, about 96% being singletons. The CDR3 spans 15 residues. Germline V gene lookup returns CDR1 SGHAT and CDR2 FQNNGV. Between the trimmed V and J ends, which lost 5 bases and 7 bases, there was a span of 21 bases. All included Susac syndrome patients satisfied recently defined diagnostic criteria for definite or probable disease. Negative isolation yielded CD8+ and CD4+ T cells; FACS enriched TEMRA cells.

The receptor's source is a human donor with Susac syndrome. Sequences were obtained from CD4+ T cells from PBMCs. The chain combines TRBV11-2 with TRBJ2-7; D uncertain. The CDR3 sequence is CASSPPGRGLPEQYF. The CDR3 DNA follows: TGTGCCAGCAGCCCACCGGGTCGTGGGCTGCCTGAGCAGTACTTC.